Listed below are T cell receptor beta chains from one sample, sequenced in a study of beta chain features in type 1 diabetes. TCRdb's table, derived via immunoSEQ multiplex PCR, lists solely in-frame clones and lacks some. This repertoire shows around 600,000 clones, under 15% found once; its top ten account for around 0.12%. The sequenced sample consisted of naive CD4+ T cells from blood. The receptors shown here come from a man in his thirties or forties with type 1 diabetes. Each CDR3 is given with its conserved first and last residue. The order of the fields is V gene, D gene, clone size, J gene, CDR3 DNA, CDR3 protein. The D gene is left open where the match is weak. Clone size appears in some rows only: once, few, many, or a class for an expanded clone.

V: TRBV7-9; D: NA; size: NA; J: TRBJ2-2; DNA: TGTGCCAGCAGCTTTACAGGGGAGCTGTTTTTT; CDR3: CASSFTGELFF
V: TRBV2; D: NA; size: NA; J: TRBJ1-4; DNA: TGTGCCAGCAGTGAAAGCCTGGGGGACAATGAAAAACTGTTTTTT; CDR3: CASSESLGDNEKLFF
V: TRBV14; D: TRBD2; size: NA; J: TRBJ2-1; DNA: TGTGCCAGCAGCCCGTTAGCGGGGGCCTCCTACAATGAGCAGTTCTTC; CDR3: CASSPLAGASYNEQFF
V: TRBV9; D: NA; size: few; J: TRBJ2-3; DNA: TGTGCCAGCAGCGTTTCGGGGAGCACAGATACGCAGTATTTT; CDR3: CASSVSGSTDTQYF
V: TRBV18; D: NA; size: few; J: TRBJ2-6; DNA: TGTGCCAGCTCACCTCAGAGAAGGTCTGGGGCCAACGTCCTGACTTTC; CDR3: CASSPQRRSGANVLTF
V: TRBV20-1; D: NA; size: NA; J: TRBJ2-5; DNA: TGCAGTGCTAGAGTGGGAGAGACCCAGTACTTC; CDR3: CSARVGETQYF
V: TRBV19; D: NA; size: NA; J: TRBJ2-1; DNA: TGTGCCACCGACCCCGGGACGGATTACAATGAGCAGTTCTTC; CDR3: CATDPGTDYNEQFF
V: TRBV6-1; D: NA; size: NA; J: TRBJ2-3; DNA: TGTGCCAGCAGTGAACAGGGAAAGGGCACAGATACGCAGTATTTT; CDR3: CASSEQGKGTDTQYF
V: TRBV5-6; D: NA; size: NA; J: TRBJ2-5; DNA: TGTGCCAGCAGCTTGCTGGAGACCCAGTACTTC; CDR3: CASSLLETQYF
V: TRBV5-4; D: NA; size: NA; J: TRBJ2-1; DNA: TGTGCCAGCAGCTTGGAGGTGACGGATTACAATGAGCAGTTCTTC; CDR3: CASSLEVTDYNEQFF
V: TRBV19; D: TRBD1; size: NA; J: TRBJ1-2; DNA: TGTGCCAGTACTCGGGACAGCTATGGCTACACCTTC; CDR3: CASTRDSYGYTF
V: TRBV7-2; D: TRBD2; size: few; J: TRBJ2-3; DNA: TGTGCCAGCAGCTTATTTTCGGGGGGTGGAAATACGCAGTATTTT; CDR3: CASSLFSGGGNTQYF
V: TRBV21-1; D: NA; size: few; J: TRBJ2-7; DNA: TGTGCCAGCAGCAAGGAGGTCCACACCTACTACGAGCAGTACTTC; CDR3: CASSKEVHTYYEQYF
V: TRBV4-3; D: TRBD1; size: NA; J: TRBJ2-1; DNA: TGCGCCTGTGGAGGCTCACCTAAAGACAGGGGGCGAAACAATGAGCAGTTCTTC; CDR3: CACGGSPKDRGRNNEQFF
V: TRBV6-5; D: NA; size: few; J: TRBJ2-5; DNA: TGTGCCAGCAGTTATGGGACATCGGAGACCCAGTACTTC; CDR3: CASSYGTSETQYF
V: TRBV4-1; D: NA; size: NA; J: TRBJ2-6; DNA: TGCGCCAGCAGCCAAAAACCGGGACTTAACTCTGGGGCCAACGTCCTGACTTTC; CDR3: CASSQKPGLNSGANVLTF
V: TRBV15; D: NA; size: NA; J: TRBJ2-1; DNA: TGTGCCACCAGCCCGCCGGACAGTTACAATGAGCAGTTCTTC; CDR3: CATSPPDSYNEQFF
V: TRBV25-1; D: NA; size: few; J: TRBJ2-7; DNA: TGTGCCAGCAGTGTTATTGACAGTCGGGCGTACGAGCAGTACTTC; CDR3: CASSVIDSRAYEQYF
V: TRBV7-2; D: NA; size: few; J: TRBJ2-2; DNA: TGTGCCAGCAGCCAATCTACAGGGTACACCGGGGAGCTGTTTTTT; CDR3: CASSQSTGYTGELFF
V: TRBV11-1; D: NA; size: NA; J: TRBJ1-1; DNA: TGTGCCAGCAGCGGGAGTCTGGACGGGAACACTGAAGCTTTCTTT; CDR3: CASSGSLDGNTEAFF
V: TRBV28; D: NA; size: NA; J: TRBJ2-1; DNA: TGTGCCAGCAGTTCTTACAATGAGCAGTTCTTC; CDR3: CASSSYNEQFF
V: TRBV9; D: NA; size: few; J: TRBJ1-3; DNA: TGTGCCAGCAGCGAATCAGGTGTCTCTGGAAACACCATATATTTT; CDR3: CASSESGVSGNTIYF
V: TRBV7-9; D: NA; size: few; J: TRBJ1-1; DNA: TGTGCCAGCAGCTTAGAACGGGGGGCCACTGAAGCTTTCTTT; CDR3: CASSLERGATEAFF
V: TRBV9; D: TRBD2; size: NA; J: TRBJ2-2; DNA: TGTGCCAGCAGCGTAGGGGGGGGACTAGTCACCGGGGAGCTGTTTTTT; CDR3: CASSVGGGLVTGELFF
V: TRBV7-2; D: TRBD2; size: NA; J: TRBJ2-1; DNA: TGTGCCAGCAGCTTCGCAGGGACTAGCAACAATGAGCAGTTCTTC; CDR3: CASSFAGTSNNEQFF
V: TRBV4-3; D: NA; size: NA; J: TRBJ2-6; DNA: TGCGCCAGCAGCCAAGAGCCCAGGGCTGGGGCCAACGTCCTGACTTTC; CDR3: CASSQEPRAGANVLTF
V: TRBV18; D: NA; size: NA; J: TRBJ2-7; DNA: TGTGCCAGCTCCGCCGGGTCGGCAGGGAGCGAGCAGTACTTC; CDR3: CASSAGSAGSEQYF
V: TRBV18; D: NA; size: NA; J: TRBJ2-5; DNA: TGTGCCAGCTCATCTTCGACGGTGCAAGAGACCCAGTACTTC; CDR3: CASSSSTVQETQYF
V: TRBV7-2; D: TRBD2; size: few; J: TRBJ2-7; DNA: TGTGCCAGCAGCTCATCCGCGGCGGCGGGGGGCAGATCCGAGCAGTACTTC; CDR3: CASSSSAAAGGRSEQYF
V: TRBV5-6; D: NA; size: NA; J: TRBJ1-2; DNA: TGTGCCAGCAGCTCCCCCTATGGCTACACCTTC; CDR3: CASSSPYGYTF